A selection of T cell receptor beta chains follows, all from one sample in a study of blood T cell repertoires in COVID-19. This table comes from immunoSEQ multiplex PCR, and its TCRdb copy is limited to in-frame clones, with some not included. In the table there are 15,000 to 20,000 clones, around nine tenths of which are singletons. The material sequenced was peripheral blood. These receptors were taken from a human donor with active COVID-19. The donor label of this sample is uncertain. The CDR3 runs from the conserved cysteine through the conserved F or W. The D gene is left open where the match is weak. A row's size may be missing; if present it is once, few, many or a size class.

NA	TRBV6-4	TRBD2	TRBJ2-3	TGTGCCAGCAGTGAGTCGGGGGGTCGCACAGATACGCAGTATTTT	CASSESGGRTDTQYF
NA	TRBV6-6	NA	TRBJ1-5	TGTGCCAGCAGTTACGGGGGGATCGGTCAGCCCCAGCATTTT	CASSYGGIGQPQHF
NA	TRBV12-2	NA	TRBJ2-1	TGTGCAAGTCGCCTAGTTAGCGGGGCAAGCTCCTACAATGAGCAGTTCTTC	CASRLVSGASSYNEQFF
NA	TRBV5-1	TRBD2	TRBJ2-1	TGCGCCAGCAGCTGGGGACTAGCGGGGTTCAATGAGCAGTTCTTC	CASSWGLAGFNEQFF
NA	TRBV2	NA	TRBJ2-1	TGTGCCAGCAGTGTAGATACGTCCTACAATGAGCAGTTCTTC	CASSVDTSYNEQFF
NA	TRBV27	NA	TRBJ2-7	TGTGCCAGCGGGGAGTACAGGGAAATCTACGAGCAGTACTTC	CASGEYREIYEQYF
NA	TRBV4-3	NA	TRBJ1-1	TGCGCCAGCAGCCAAGGTCATGGAGCTGAAGCTTTCTTT	CASSQGHGAEAFF
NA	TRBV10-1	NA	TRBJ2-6	TGCGCCAGCAGTTTCCCGATAAGATCGCACAAAGTCGGGAACGTCCTGACTTTC	CASSFPIRSHKVGNVLTF
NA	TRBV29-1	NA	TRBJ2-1	TGCAGCGCCCCGACAGACGGCTATGAGCAGTTCTTC	CSAPTDGYEQFF
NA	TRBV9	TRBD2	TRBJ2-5	TGTGCCAGCAGCGTCGGACTAGCGGGAGGTCCTTGGTACTTC	CASSVGLAGGPWYF
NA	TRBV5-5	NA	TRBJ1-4	TGTGCCAGCAGCCTAACCAAGGACCTTTTAACAGGTGAAAAACTGTTTTTT	CASSLTKDLLTGEKLFF
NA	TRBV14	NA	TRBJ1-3	TGTGCCAGCAGCCAAGAAAGTCCAGGGATCTCTGGAAACACCATATATTTT	CASSQESPGISGNTIYF
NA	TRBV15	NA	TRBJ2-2	TGTGCCACCAGCAGCGGGGGAGACACCGGGGAGCTGTTTTTT	CATSSGGDTGELFF
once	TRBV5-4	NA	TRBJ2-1	TGTGCCAGCTCCCGACCCCAGGGTGAGCAGTTCTTC	CASSRPQGEQFF
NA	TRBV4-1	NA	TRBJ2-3	TGCGCCAGCAGCCAATCCCGAGGTGGGCAGGGCCCCACAGATACGCAGTATTTT	CASSQSRGGQGPTDTQYF
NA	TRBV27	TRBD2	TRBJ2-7	TGTGCCAGCAGCCCCCAACTAGCGGGGACTTACGAGCAGTACTTC	CASSPQLAGTYEQYF
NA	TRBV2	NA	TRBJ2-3	TGTGCCAGCAGCCCAGATACAGATACGCAGTATTTT	CASSPDTDTQYF
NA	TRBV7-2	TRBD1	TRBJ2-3	TGTGCCAGCAGCTCCGAGACAGGGAGCACAGATACGCAGTATTTT	CASSSETGSTDTQYF
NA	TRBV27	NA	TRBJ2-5	TGTGCCAGCAGCGAAGGGGGGACCCAGTACTTC	CASSEGGTQYF
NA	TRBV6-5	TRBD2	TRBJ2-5	TGTGCCAGCCAAGGACTAGCGGGGTACCAAGAGACCCAGTACTTC	CASQGLAGYQETQYF
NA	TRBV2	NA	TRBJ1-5	TGTGCCAGCGTTGGTGGGGGGGGCCCCCAGCATTTT	CASVGGGGPQHF
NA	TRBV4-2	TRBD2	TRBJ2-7	TGTGCCAGCAGCCAAGTAATTAGCGGGGTGGCCGAGCAGTACTTC	CASSQVISGVAEQYF
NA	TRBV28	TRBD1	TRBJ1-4	TGTGCCAGCAGTGGACAGGGGATTGCTAATGAAAAACTGTTTTTT	CASSGQGIANEKLFF
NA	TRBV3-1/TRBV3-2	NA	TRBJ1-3	TGTGCCAGCAGCCAAGCCTTATTCACAGGGTACGGAAACACCATATATTTT	CASSQALFTGYGNTIYF
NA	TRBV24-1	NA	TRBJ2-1	TGTGCCACCAGTGATTACGATGCCCGGGACAACAATGAGCAGTTCTTC	CATSDYDARDNNEQFF
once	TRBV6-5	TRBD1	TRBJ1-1	TGTGCCAGCAGCATACAGGGGGTGACTGAAGCTTTCTTT	CASSIQGVTEAFF
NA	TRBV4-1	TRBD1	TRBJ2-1	TGCGCCAGCAGCCAGAGCTGGACAGGGGTGAACAATGAGCAGTTCTTC	CASSQSWTGVNNEQFF
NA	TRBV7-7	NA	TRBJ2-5	TGTGCTAGCAGCTTAGGCCGGGGGAGAGAAGAGACCCAGTACTTC	CASSLGRGREETQYF
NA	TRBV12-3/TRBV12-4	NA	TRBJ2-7	TGTGCCAGCAACTTAAGGCCCGGGAACGAGCAGTACTTC	CASNLRPGNEQYF
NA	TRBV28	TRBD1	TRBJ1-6	TGTGCCAGCAAACAACAGGGGCCGGGAAATTCACCCCTCCACTTT	CASKQQGPGNSPLHF
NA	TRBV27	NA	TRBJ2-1	TGTGCCAGCAGTCCCCGGGGGATAGCAACACACAATGAGCAGTTCTTC	CASSPRGIATHNEQFF
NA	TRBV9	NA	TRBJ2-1	TGTGCCAGCAGCGTATACCCTCAGGGAAATGAGCAGTTCTTC	CASSVYPQGNEQFF
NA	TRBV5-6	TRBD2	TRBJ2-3	TGTGCCAGCAGCTTTGGACTAGCCGGATACACAGATACGCAGTATTTT	CASSFGLAGYTDTQYF
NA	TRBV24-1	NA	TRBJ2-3	TGTGCCACCAGTGATTTCAAGACAGTCGATACGCAGTATTTT	CATSDFKTVDTQYF
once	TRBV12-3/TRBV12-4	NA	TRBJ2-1	TGTGCCAGCAATCGAGTAGCGGAAGATGAGCAGTTCTTC	CASNRVAEDEQFF
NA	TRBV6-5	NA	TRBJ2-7	TGTGCCAGCAGCCAAAGGACTTCCTACGAGCAGTACTTC	CASSQRTSYEQYF
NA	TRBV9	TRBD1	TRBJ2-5	TGTGCCAGCAGAATTGGACAGGGGCAAGAGACCCAGTACTTC	CASRIGQGQETQYF
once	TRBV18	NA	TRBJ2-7	TGTGCCAGCTCACCACAACCTCAGGACGAGCAGTACTTC	CASSPQPQDEQYF
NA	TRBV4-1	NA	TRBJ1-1	TGCGCCAGCAGAAGGGGGTTCACTGAAGCTTTCTTT	CASRRGFTEAFF
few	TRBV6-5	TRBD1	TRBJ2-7	TGTGCCAGCAGCGAGGGACAGCTTTACGAGCAGTACTTC	CASSEGQLYEQYF
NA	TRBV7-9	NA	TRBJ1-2	TGTGCCAGCAGCCCTTCGAAGGGACATGATGGCTACACCTTC	CASSPSKGHDGYTF
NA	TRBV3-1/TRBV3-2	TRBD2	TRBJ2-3	TGTGCCAGCAGCCTGGGCGGGAGGAACACAGATACGCAGTATTTT	CASSLGGRNTDTQYF
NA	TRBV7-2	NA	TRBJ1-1	TGTGCCAGCAGCTCCCTGGGGGGTGCAGACACTGAAGCTTTCTTT	CASSSLGGADTEAFF
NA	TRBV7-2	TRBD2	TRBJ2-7	TGTGCCAGCAGCTTAGGAGCGGGAGGGCCCTTCCCCGAGCAGTACTTC	CASSLGAGGPFPEQYF
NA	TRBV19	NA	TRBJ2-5	TGTGCCAGTAGTGTTATTAGGGTGGGGGGAACTGAAGAGACCCAGTACTTC	CASSVIRVGGTEETQYF
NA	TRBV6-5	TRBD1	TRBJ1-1	TGTGCCAGCAGGCCGCGACAGGGGAAAGCTTTCTTT	CASRPRQGKAFF
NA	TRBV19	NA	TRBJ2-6	TGTGCCAGTACCGAGTCCAACTCTGGGGCCAACGTCCTGACTTTC	CASTESNSGANVLTF
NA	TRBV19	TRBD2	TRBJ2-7	TGTGCCAGTAGTATCCGGGAGGGCTACGAGCAGTACTTC	CASSIREGYEQYF
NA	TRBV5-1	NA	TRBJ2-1	TGCGCCAGCAGCTTACAAGGGAGCTCCTACAATGAGCAGTTCTTC	CASSLQGSSYNEQFF
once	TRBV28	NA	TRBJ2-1	TGTGCCAGCAGATCTGACTACTACAATGAGCAGTTCTTC	CASRSDYYNEQFF
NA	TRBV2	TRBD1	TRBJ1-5	TGTGCCAGCAGCGTTACAGGGGGCGGTCAGCCCCAGCATTTT	CASSVTGGGQPQHF
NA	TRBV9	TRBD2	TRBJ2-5	TGTGCCAGCAGCGAGAGGGGGACGGGACTAGCGGGAGGGGCAGAGACCCAGTACTTC	CASSERGTGLAGGAETQYF